A single sample gave rise to the 9 T cell receptor beta chains below, sequenced in a study of T cells after yellow fever vaccination. Each CDR3 protein is one row after TCRdb ran MiXCR on the 5' RACE reads. Found here are around 150,000 distinct CDR3 sequences, almost 7% of them singletons; the top ten hold about 2.5%. The sequenced sample was CD4+ T cells sorted from PBMCs, obtained around 5 days after the first yellow fever vaccination. These receptors came from a man between 18 and 35 years old who received the YFV17D yellow fever vaccine.

This clonotype was counted ten times or more. CDR3 loop: CASMAGGPEDEQFF. DNA for the CDR3: TGCGCCAGCATGGCGGGGGGGCCTGAGGATGAGCAGTTCTTC. The V gene is TRBV5-1, the J gene TRBJ2-1; TRBD2 agrees at 9 bases. The V and J ends lost 6 bases and 8 bases, in that order; junction bases with no gene match: 9. The germline gives CDR1 SGHRS, CDR2 YFSETQ. This CDR3 comprises 14 residues.

The V and J genes are TRBV5-1 and TRBJ2-2, with D unclear. Per germline, CDR1 SGHRS and CDR2 YFSETQ. The germline V and J ends were trimmed by 4 bases and 4 bases, with 20 bases remaining between them. This CDR3 contains 17 residues. The CDR3 here is CASSVRFRTQTTGELFF. In DNA form, the CDR3 reads TGCGCCAGCAGCGTTCGTTTTCGAACCCAAACCACCGGGGAGCTGTTTTTT.

The CDR3, as DNA: TGTGCCAGCTCACCCGGGACAGGTCCCTACGAGCAGTACGTC. Its protein product is CASSPGTGPYEQYV. The chain is built from TRBV18 and TRBJ2-7; 8 bases are a match to TRBD1. The CDR3 spans 14 residues. Germline lookup yields CDR1 KGHSH and CDR2 LQKENI. With V trimmed by 3 bases and J by 2 bases, 3 bases remained unmatched.

This clonotype was detected ten times or more. The rearrangement joins TRBV5-1 to TRBJ1-1; maybe TRBD1 (5 bases). The CDR3 extends over 16 amino acids. The ends were cut back, 0 bases at V and 8 bases at J, with 20 bases in the middle. Germline CDR1 reads SGHRS; CDR2 reads YFSETQ. The CDR3 protein is CASSLATGPSGIEAFF. CDR3 DNA: TGCGCCAGCAGCTTGGCCACAGGTCCCAGTGGGATCGAAGCTTTCTTT.

There are a few counts of this clonotype. The chain is built from TRBV24-1 and TRBJ1-5; 8 nucleotides match TRBD1. This CDR3 spans 14 amino acids. The trim removed 11 bases at V and 4 bases at J, leaving 9 bases unmatched. Germline CDR1 KGHDR, CDR2 SFDVKD. The CDR3 here is CASHRGSLNQPQHF. The CDR3 DNA follows: TGTGCCAGCCACAGGGGGTCATTAAATCAGCCCCAGCATTTT.

This clonotype came up many times. J is TRBJ2-3 and V is TRBV7-2, with 10 bases matching TRBD2. Per germline, CDR1 SGHTA and CDR2 FQGNSA. Trimming at V came to 0 bases and at J to 1 base, leaving 4 bases not matched to a gene. There are 17 residues in the CDR3. DNA of the CDR3: TGTGCCAGCAGCTTAGCAGGCGGGACTAGCGGCACAGATACGCAGTATTTT. Protein sequence: CASSLAGGTSGTDTQYF.

This clonotype came up many times. CDR3 sequence reads: CASSDLTRKDSPLHF. The CDR3 DNA follows: TGTGCCAGCAGCGACCTCACAAGGAAGGATTCACCCCTCCACTTT. The J gene is TRBJ1-6, the V gene TRBV7-9; D gene unclear. There are 15 residues in the CDR3. Trimming shortened V by 5 bases and J by 8 bases, and 16 bases separated the two germline ends. Germline values: CDR1 SEHNR, CDR2 FQNEAQ (reference sequence).

On this clonotype itself: Being one base from a much bigger clone, this may be a read error. The chain recombines TRBV20-1 with TRBJ1-1; D unresolved. V gave up 0 bases and J gave up 8 bases, with 19 bases separating them. The CDR3 has 15 residues. Germline values: CDR1 DFQATT, CDR2 SNEGSKA (reference sequence). The CDR3 loop reads CSARDLITAWKEAFF. CDR3 sequence (DNA): TGCAGTGCTAGAGATCTGATTACTGCGTGGAAGGAAGCTTTCTTT.

This clonotype was seen many times. The chain joins TRBV27 to TRBJ1-1; the D is unclear. Looked up from germline, CDR1 is MNHEY and CDR2 is SMNVEV (reference sequence). There are 15 residues in the CDR3. Trimming pared 7 bases from V and 0 bases from J, leaving 15 bases between. CDR3 sequence (DNA): TGTGCCAGCATCCTCTCGCGGGCCATGAACACTGAAGCTTTCTTT. As protein: CASILSRAMNTEAFF.